This T cell receptor (beta chain) comes out of a study of cytomegalovirus exposure and HLA in healthy donors. General study points: Previous analysis showed most TCR beta V segments were productive about 87% or about 30% of the time. Rarity characterized most TCR sequences, yet some public TCRs appeared in many donors. Later analysis demonstrated an association between a missense DCLRE1C variant and TCR beta V- and J-gene trimming. Highly shared sequence variants in one cluster were likely a sequencing artifact.

Germline V gene lookup returns CDR1 SEHNR and CDR2 FQNEAQ (reference sequence). The V end lost 3 bases, the J end lost 3 bases, and 10 bases lay between the germline ends. This CDR3 is 14 amino acids long. Of note for this clone: The antigen is not known. Different DNA sequences within this sample yield the same CDR3.

Primers: 60 Vbeta forward and 13 Jbeta reverse. Sequencing used immunoSEQ multiplex PCR; TCRdb keeps in-frame clones, though not all of them. The sample consists of fewer than 250,000 clones, 82% of them appearing once. The sequence derives from a man aged 40-49 years in good health and CMV-seropositive. The chain combines TRBV7-9 with TRBJ2-3, with D hard to call. Material: PBMCs. Written as DNA, the CDR3 is TGTGCCAGCAGCTTGGGCTCCTCGACAGATACGCAGTATTTT. Translation: CASSLGSSTDTQYF.